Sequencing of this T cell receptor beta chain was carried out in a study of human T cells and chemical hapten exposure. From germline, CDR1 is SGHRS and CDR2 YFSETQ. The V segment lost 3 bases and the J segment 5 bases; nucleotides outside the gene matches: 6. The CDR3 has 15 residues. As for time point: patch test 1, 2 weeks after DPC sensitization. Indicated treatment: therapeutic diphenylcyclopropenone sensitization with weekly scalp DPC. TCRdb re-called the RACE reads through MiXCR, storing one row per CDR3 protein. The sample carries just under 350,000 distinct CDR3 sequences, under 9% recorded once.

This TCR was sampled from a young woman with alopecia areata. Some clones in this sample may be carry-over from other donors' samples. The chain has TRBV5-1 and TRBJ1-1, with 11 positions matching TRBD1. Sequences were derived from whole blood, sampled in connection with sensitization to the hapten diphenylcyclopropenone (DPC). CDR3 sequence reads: CASSSGQGAGTEAFF. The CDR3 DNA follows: TGCGCCAGCAGCTCCGGACAGGGGGCGGGGACTGAAGCTTTCTTT.